The rows below give T cell receptor beta chains drawn from one sample of a study of CD8 T cells in Susac syndrome. MiXCR, run by TCRdb on the immunoSEQ multiplex PCR reads, gives a single entry per CDR3 protein. The sample has roughly 150,000 distinct CDR3 sequences; approximately 94% are singletons. Material for sequencing was CD8+ T cells from PBMCs. The receptors derive from a human donor with multiple sclerosis. CDR3s include the opening cysteine and the closing phenylalanine or tryptophan. A D gene is named only where the DNA matches it firmly. Not every row has a clone size; where given, it reads once, few, many or a size class.

V gene,clone size,J gene,CDR3 length,D gene,CDR3 protein,CDR3 DNA
TRBV29-1,.,TRBJ2-5,15,TRBD2,CSVQPGLAGRETQYF,TGCAGCGTCCAACCGGGACTAGCGGGGAGAGAGACCCAGTACTTC
TRBV7-6,.,TRBJ1-3,16,.,CASSRGKVVPGNTIYF,TGTGCCAGCAGCAGGGGGAAGGTGGTACCTGGAAACACCATATATTTT
TRBV20-1,.,TRBJ2-1,15,.,CSARFRRTAYNEQFF,TGCAGTGCTAGATTTCGGCGGACAGCCTACAATGAGCAGTTCTTC
TRBV25-1,.,TRBJ2-5,11,TRBD2,CASTGGETQYF,TGTGCCAGCACCGGGGGGGAGACCCAGTACTTC
TRBV4-2,.,TRBJ1-1,15,.,CASSHPRGVFDEAFF,TGTGCCAGCAGCCATCCAAGGGGGGTATTCGATGAAGCTTTCTTT
TRBV29-1,few,TRBJ2-7,12,.,CSVEVSPYEQYF,TGCAGCGTTGAAGTCTCTCCCTACGAGCAGTACTTC
TRBV7-9,.,TRBJ2-5,15,.,CASSLVQTKQETQYF,TGTGCCAGCAGCTTAGTGCAGACAAAGCAAGAGACCCAGTACTTC
TRBV3-1,.,TRBJ1-1,15,.,CASSQIVGQNTEAFF,TGTGCCAGCAGCCAAATCGTAGGACAGAACACTGAAGCTTTCTTT
TRBV7-6,few,TRBJ1-5,14,.,CASSLAGYNQPQHF,TGTGCCAGCAGCTTAGCGGGCTACAATCAGCCCCAGCATTTT
TRBV7-9,medium-sized,TRBJ2-7,11,.,CASSLSYEQYF,TGTGCCAGCAGCCTGTCCTACGAGCAGTACTTC
TRBV29-1,.,TRBJ2-7,14,.,CSVRGGPDTYEQYF,TGCAGCGTGAGGGGGGGACCAGACACCTACGAGCAGTACTTC
TRBV9,.,TRBJ1-2,15,TRBD1,CASGPTGGPNYGYTF,TGTGCCAGCGGCCCAACAGGGGGTCCTAACTATGGCTACACCTTC
TRBV3-1,.,TRBJ2-1,15,.,CASSQARGRANEQFF,TGTGCCAGCAGCCAAGCCCGGGGAAGAGCCAATGAGCAGTTCTTC
TRBV18,.,TRBJ2-7,15,TRBD2,CASSPVGTSVDEQYF,TGTGCCAGCTCACCAGTCGGGACTAGCGTCGACGAGCAGTACTTC
TRBV10-3,.,TRBJ1-6,15,.,CAISELGGSDSPLHF,TGTGCCATCAGTGAATTGGGGGGTTCAGATTCACCCCTCCACTTT
TRBV5-1,.,TRBJ2-7,14,TRBD1,CASSLGGQTYEQYF,TGCGCCAGCAGCTTGGGGGGACAGACCTACGAGCAGTACTTC
TRBV12-3/TRBV12-4,.,TRBJ1-5,15,.,CASSSRYGIYQPQHF,TGTGCCAGCAGTTCCCGCTACGGGATCTATCAGCCCCAGCATTTT
TRBV5-1,.,TRBJ2-7,13,TRBD1,CASSRDRAHEQYF,TGCGCCAGCAGCCGGGACAGGGCCCACGAGCAGTACTTC
TRBV7-9,.,TRBJ1-2,14,.,CASSGEDPSYGYTF,TGTGCCAGCAGCGGGGAGGACCCTTCCTATGGCTACACCTTC
TRBV7-2,.,TRBJ2-3,15,TRBD2,CASSRKRGGSDTQYF,TGTGCCAGCAGCCGGAAGCGGGGGGGCTCGGATACGCAGTATTTT
TRBV2,.,TRBJ2-7,15,.,CASDHPGSLSYEQYF,TGTGCCAGCGATCATCCGGGATCCCTCTCCTACGAGCAGTACTTC
TRBV25-1,.,TRBJ1-1,13,.,CASSEGRRSEAFF,TGTGCCAGTAGTGAGGGTAGGCGGTCTGAAGCTTTCTTT
TRBV7-2,.,TRBJ2-1,11,.,CASRALNEQFF,TGTGCCAGCAGGGCCCTGAATGAGCAGTTCTTC
TRBV13,.,TRBJ2-5,15,.,CASSDREGAQETQYF,TGTGCCAGCAGCGACAGGGAGGGAGCCCAAGAGACCCAGTACTTC
TRBV6-2/TRBV6-3,.,TRBJ2-7,16,.,CASLRAAATSSYEQYF,TGTGCCAGCCTTCGGGCGGCCGCGACTTCCTCCTACGAGCAGTACTTC
TRBV14,.,TRBJ1-4,16,.,CASSQGRATVNEKLFF,TGTGCCAGCAGCCAAGGCCGTGCGACGGTCAATGAAAAACTGTTTTTT
TRBV29-1,.,TRBJ1-2,16,TRBD1,CSVYGLGDRVNYGYTF,TGCAGCGTATATGGGTTGGGGGACAGGGTTAACTATGGCTACACCTTC
TRBV28,once,TRBJ2-1,16,TRBD2,CASSQLSGGAYNEQFF,TGTGCCAGCAGTCAGCTGAGCGGGGGGGCCTACAATGAGCAGTTCTTC
TRBV15,.,TRBJ1-1,12,.,CATSRDRTEAFF,TGTGCCACCAGCAGAGATCGGACTGAAGCTTTCTTT
TRBV27,.,TRBJ2-1,15,TRBD2,CASSPGLAGWDEQFF,TGTGCCAGCAGTCCGGGACTAGCGGGGTGGGATGAGCAGTTCTTC
TRBV9,once,TRBJ2-5,14,.,CASSVGVLQETQYF,TGTGCCAGCAGCGTAGGGGTTTTACAAGAGACCCAGTACTTC
TRBV29-1,.,TRBJ2-1,11,.,CSVEENNEQFF,TGCAGCGTTGAAGAGAACAATGAGCAGTTCTTC
TRBV19,.,TRBJ1-2,11,.,CASREDYGYTF,TGTGCCAGTAGAGAGGACTATGGCTACACCTTC
TRBV27,.,TRBJ2-7,13,TRBD1,CASSWTGSYEQYF,TGTGCCAGCAGTTGGACAGGCTCCTACGAGCAGTACTTC
TRBV6-6,.,TRBJ1-1,12,.,CASSYSIEEAFF,TGTGCCAGCAGTTACTCGATAGAGGAAGCTTTCTTT
TRBV24-1,.,TRBJ2-1,14,.,CATSEGPPYNEQFF,TGTGCCACCAGTGAGGGTCCTCCATACAATGAGCAGTTCTTC
TRBV7-9,once,TRBJ2-7,12,.,CASSTDDYEQYF,TGTGCCAGCAGCACAGATGACTACGAGCAGTACTTC
TRBV30,.,TRBJ2-3,16,.,CAWRLPTRTYTDTQYF,TGTGCCTGGAGACTCCCTACTAGGACCTACACAGATACGCAGTATTTT
TRBV20-1,.,TRBJ2-5,14,.,CSAYRLGGGETQYF,TGCAGTGCTTATCGGCTTGGGGGTGGGGAGACCCAGTACTTC
TRBV9,.,TRBJ1-2,11,.,CASRHGVGYTF,TGTGCCAGTAGACACGGGGTCGGCTACACCTTC
TRBV30,.,TRBJ1-2,13,.,CACHREPRRGYTF,TGTGCCTGCCATAGGGAACCAAGAAGGGGCTACACCTTC
TRBV15,.,TRBJ2-2,14,TRBD1,CATSSDRAAGELFF,TGTGCCACCAGCAGCGACAGGGCGGCCGGGGAGCTGTTTTTT
TRBV19,once,TRBJ2-5,16,.,CASSRSGARGQETQYF,TGTGCCAGTAGTCGATCGGGGGCGCGGGGACAAGAGACCCAGTACTTC
TRBV4-3,.,TRBJ2-7,15,TRBD1,CASSQAGQGSYEQYF,TGCGCCAGCAGCCAGGCGGGACAGGGTAGCTACGAGCAGTACTTC
TRBV28,.,TRBJ2-5,13,.,CASRPWDQETQYF,TGTGCCAGCAGACCGTGGGACCAAGAGACCCAGTACTTC
TRBV20-1,.,TRBJ2-2,11,.,CSAPNTGELFF,TGCAGTGCTCCGAACACCGGGGAGCTGTTTTTT
TRBV3-1,.,TRBJ1-5,20,TRBD1,CASSQGLEDRGPYSNQPQHF,TGTGCCAGCAGCCAAGGGCTAGAAGACAGGGGACCTTATAGCAATCAGCCCCAGCATTTT
TRBV12-5,.,TRBJ2-7,10,.,CASGQGTQYF,TGTGCTAGTGGCCAGGGAACGCAGTACTTC
TRBV6-6,.,TRBJ2-7,15,TRBD1,CASSYTDRERAEQYF,TGTGCCAGCAGTTACACGGACAGGGAGAGGGCCGAGCAGTACTTC
TRBV30,.,TRBJ1-1,13,.,CAWSVSAPLEAFF,TGTGCCTGGAGTGTTTCGGCCCCTCTTGAAGCTTTCTTT
TRBV7-9,.,TRBJ2-3,13,.,CASSFKDTDTQYF,TGTGCCAGCAGCTTTAAAGACACAGATACGCAGTATTTT
TRBV14,.,TRBJ1-1,14,.,CASSPLQENTEAFF,TGTGCCAGCAGCCCTCTTCAGGAGAACACTGAAGCTTTCTTT
TRBV6-6,.,TRBJ2-1,15,TRBD1,CASSSGQGLDNEQFF,TGTGCCAGCAGCTCGGGACAGGGGCTAGACAATGAGCAGTTCTTC
TRBV3-1,.,TRBJ1-5,19,.,CASSQDRPWAELGNQPQHF,TGTGCCAGCAGCCAAGATAGGCCATGGGCAGAGCTAGGGAATCAGCCCCAGCATTTT
TRBV27,.,TRBJ2-1,15,TRBD2,CASTERGPHYNEQFF,TGTGCCAGCACCGAGCGGGGTCCTCATTACAATGAGCAGTTCTTC